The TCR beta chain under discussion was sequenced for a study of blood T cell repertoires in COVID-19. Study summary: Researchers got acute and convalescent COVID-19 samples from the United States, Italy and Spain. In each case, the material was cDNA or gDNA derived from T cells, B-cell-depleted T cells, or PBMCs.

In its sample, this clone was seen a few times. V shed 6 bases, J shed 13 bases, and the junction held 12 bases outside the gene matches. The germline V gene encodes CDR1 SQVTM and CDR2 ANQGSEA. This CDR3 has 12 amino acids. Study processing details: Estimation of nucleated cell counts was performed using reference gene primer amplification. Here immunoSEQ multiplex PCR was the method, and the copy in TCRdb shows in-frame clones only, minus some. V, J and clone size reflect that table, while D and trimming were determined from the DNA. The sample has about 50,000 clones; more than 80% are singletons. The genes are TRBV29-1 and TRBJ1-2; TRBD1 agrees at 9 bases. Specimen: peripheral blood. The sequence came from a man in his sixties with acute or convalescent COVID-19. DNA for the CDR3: TGCAGCGTGGACGCGGGACAGGGATTTCCCACCTTC. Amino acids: CSVDAGQGFPTF.